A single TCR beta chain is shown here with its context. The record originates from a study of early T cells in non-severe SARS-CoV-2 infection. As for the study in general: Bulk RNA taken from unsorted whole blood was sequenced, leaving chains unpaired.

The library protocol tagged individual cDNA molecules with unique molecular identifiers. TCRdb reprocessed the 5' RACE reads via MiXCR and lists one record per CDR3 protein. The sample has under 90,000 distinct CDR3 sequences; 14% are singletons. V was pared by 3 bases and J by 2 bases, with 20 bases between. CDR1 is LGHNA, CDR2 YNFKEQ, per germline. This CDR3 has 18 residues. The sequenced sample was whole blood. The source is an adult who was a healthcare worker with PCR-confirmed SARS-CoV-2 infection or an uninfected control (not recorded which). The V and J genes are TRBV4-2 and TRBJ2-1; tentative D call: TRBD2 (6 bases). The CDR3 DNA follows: TGTGCCAGCAGCCAGGCACGACTAGTGGGGGGAACCTACAATGAGCAGTTCTTC. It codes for CASSQARLVGGTYNEQFF.